The following is a TCR beta chain sequence with its context. Other DNA sequences in the same sample also yield this CDR3. Germline V gene data show CDR1 as SGHRS and CDR2 as YFSETQ. V was cut by 2 bases and J by 3 bases, with 6 bases left in between. This CDR3 has 13 amino acids. The assay was immunoSEQ multiplex PCR, and TCRdb's table has in-frame clones only and misses some. The data contain tens of thousands of clones, 75% to 90% of them singletons. This sample was included in a study of OX40 agonist ivuxolimab in advanced cancers. The material was CD4+ or CD8+ T cells sorted from blood, obtained in a trial of the OX40 agonist ivuxolimab. The origin of this receptor is an adult with an advanced solid tumor such as melanoma, head and neck, liver or kidney cancer. The rearrangement joins TRBV5-1 to TRBJ1-3, with unresolved D. In DNA, the CDR3 is TGCGCCAGCAGCTTAACGGGTGGAAACACCATATATTTT. Translated: CASSLTGGNTIYF.